This TCR beta chain is drawn from a study of blood T cell repertoires in COVID-19. Only one count was recorded for this clone. Here immunoSEQ multiplex PCR was the method, and the copy in TCRdb shows in-frame clones only, minus some. The data hold roughly 360,000 clones, with roughly 86% observed a single time. Germline V gene data show CDR1 as LNHDA and CDR2 as SQIVND (reference sequence). Trimming at V came to 1 base and at J to 4 bases, leaving 3 bases not matched to a gene. This CDR3 is 15 amino acids long. Sequenced material: peripheral blood. V and J are TRBV19 and TRBJ2-7; the match to TRBD1 covers 11 bases. This sequence was found in a human donor with acute or convalescent COVID-19. The donor label of this sample is uncertain. CDR3 DNA sequence: TGTGCCAGTAGTATAGGGACAGGGGGCTTATACGAGCAGTACTTC. Translation gives CASSIGTGGLYEQYF.